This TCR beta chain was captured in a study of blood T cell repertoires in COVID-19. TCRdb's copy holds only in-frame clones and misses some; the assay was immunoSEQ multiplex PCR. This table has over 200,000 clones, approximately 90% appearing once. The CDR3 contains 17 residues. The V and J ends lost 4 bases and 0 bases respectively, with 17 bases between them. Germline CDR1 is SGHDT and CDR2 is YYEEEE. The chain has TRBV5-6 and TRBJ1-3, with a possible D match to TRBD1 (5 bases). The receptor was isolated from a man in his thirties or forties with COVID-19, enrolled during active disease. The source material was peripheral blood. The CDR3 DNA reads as TGTGCCAGCAGCCTAACCCCGGGACTGAACTCTGGAAACACCATATATTTT. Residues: CASSLTPGLNSGNTIYF.